The entry below describes one T cell receptor (beta chain). Authors' processing steps: By means of reference gene primer amplification, nucleated cell counts were estimated. Measured with immunoSEQ multiplex PCR; TCRdb has only the in-frame clones, and not every one. V, J and clone size are those of that table, while D and trimming were read from the DNA. Here the sample spans 350,000 to 400,000 clones, around 91% being singletons. After removal of 0 bases from V and 0 bases from J, the junction contained 2 bases not matched to a gene. The CDR3 covers 17 residues. Germline lookup yields CDR1 SGHRS and CDR2 YFSETQ. The data stem from a study of blood T cell repertoires in COVID-19. About the study: PBMCs, B-cell-depleted T cells, or T cells were the source of the cDNA or gDNA that made up the material.

The material sequenced was peripheral blood. The rearrangement uses TRBV5-1 and TRBJ2-2, with 10 bases fitting TRBD1. The TCR originated in a man aged 18 to 30 with active or convalescent COVID-19. The CDR3 nucleotides are TGCGCCAGCAGCTTGGGAGGGACAGGGGCGAACACCGGGGAGCTGTTTTTT. It encodes CASSLGGTGANTGELFF.